The 27 T cell receptor beta chains presented below share a single source sample, sequenced in a study of T cell responses to AZD1222 COVID-19 vaccine. Profiled with immunoSEQ multiplex PCR; TCRdb holds only in-frame clones, not every one. The sample has over 95,000 clones, approximately 93% seen once. The starting material was peripheral blood, obtained 28 days after the second AZD1222 dose. These receptor sequences come from an adult who received the AZD1222 COVID-19 vaccine.

The rearrangement joins TRBV10-1 to TRBJ2-7; D gene unclear. In germline, CDR1 is WNHNN, CDR2 SYGVQD (reference sequence). Trimming shortened V by 0 bases and J by 3 bases, and 15 bases separated the two germline ends. This CDR3 comprises 16 residues. The CDR3: CASSESTPMGNYEQYF. CDR3 DNA sequence: TGCGCCAGCAGTGAGTCGACCCCCATGGGAAACTACGAGCAGTACTTC.

J is TRBJ2-3 and V is TRBV4-3, with 9 bases identical to TRBD2. Looked up from germline, CDR1 is LGHNA and CDR2 is YSLEER. CDR3 size: 17 residues. Losses at the gene ends were 0 bases for V and 7 bases for J; bases not matched to a gene: 11. The CDR3 DNA sequence: TGCGCCAGCAGCCAAGATACCGGTAGCGGGAGCAAGAATACGCAGTATTTT. This gives the protein CASSQDTGSGSKNTQYF.

The chain joins TRBV9 to TRBJ2-7; 7 nucleotides agree with TRBD1. CDR1 is SGDLS, CDR2 YYNGEE, per germline. The CDR3 loop spans 16 amino acids. The V segment lost 3 bases and the J segment 3 bases; nucleotides outside the gene matches: 12. The CDR3 region is CASSAGVGGTRYEQYF. CDR3 in DNA: TGTGCCAGCAGCGCCGGGGTAGGGGGCACCCGCTACGAGCAGTACTTC.

The chain is built from TRBV4-1 and TRBJ2-1; D not resolved. Trimming removed 1 base at V and 5 bases at J, with 9 bases between. The V gene's germline CDR1 is MGHRA and CDR2 YSYEKL. This CDR3 is built from 14 residues. CDR3 amino acids: CASSQGRPHNEQFF. The DNA for the CDR3 is TGCGCCAGCAGCCAAGGGCGGCCTCACAATGAGCAGTTCTTC.

This chain uses TRBV6-2 or TRBV6-3 with TRBJ1-1, with D possibly TRBD1 on 6 matching bases. Trimming shortened V by 5 bases and J by 4 bases, and 17 bases separated the two germline ends. CDR1 and CDR2 (germline): MNHEY, SVGEGT. CDR3 length: 15 amino acids. The CDR3: CASSTLGHGGTEAFF. CDR3 nucleotides: TGTGCCAGCAGTACACTGGGACACGGCGGCACTGAAGCTTTCTTT.

This chain connects TRBV28 to TRBJ2-3, with D maybe TRBD1 (6 bases). Germline V lookup: CDR1 MDHEN, CDR2 SYDVKM. The CDR3 totals 11 residues. The V gene lost 7 bases and the J gene lost 10 bases, with 12 bases spanning the gap. CDR3 loop: CASNGQSAQYF. The CDR3 DNA follows: TGTGCCAGCAACGGACAGTCGGCGCAGTATTTT.

The V gene is TRBV4-3, the J gene TRBJ2-1; D is ambiguous. V was trimmed by 4 bases and J by 0 bases, leaving 7 bases between them. Looked up from germline, CDR1 is LGHNA and CDR2 is YSLEER. The CDR3 runs to 14 residues. CDR3 DNA: TGCGCCAGCAGCCCAGGTGCCTCCTACAATGAGCAGTTCTTC. Its protein product is CASSPGASYNEQFF.

The J gene is TRBJ2-5, the V gene TRBV5-1; D unresolved. V was pared by 1 base and J by 5 bases, with 12 bases between. The germline V gene has CDR1 SGHRS and CDR2 YFSETQ. CDR3 length: 14 residues. The CDR3 nucleotides read TGCGCCAGCAGCTTGTACAGCATGTGGGAGACCCAGTACTTC. This encodes CASSLYSMWETQYF.

The V and J genes are TRBV5-1 and TRBJ2-7; D possibly corresponds to TRBD2 (6 bases). Deletions cut 5 bases from V and 4 bases from J, with 16 bases between. Germline values: CDR1 SGHRS, CDR2 YFSETQ. CDR3 size: 14 residues. The CDR3 sequence: CASSPLGRGYEQYF. CDR3 coding DNA: TGCGCCAGCAGTCCCCTAGGTCGGGGGTACGAGCAGTACTTC.

This CDR3 is CASSRPGTRRESYQPQHF. The DNA for the CDR3 is TGTGCCAGTAGCCGCCCCGGGACGCGGAGAGAGAGCTATCAGCCCCAGCATTTT. V and J are TRBV19 and TRBJ1-5; possible D gene TRBD1, 5 bases. The V end lost 6 bases, the J end lost 5 bases, and 26 bases lay between the germline ends. Germline V gene data show CDR1 as LNHDA and CDR2 as SQIVND (reference sequence). This CDR3 has 18 amino acids. The variable domain in full, completed from reference TRBV19 and TRBJ1-5, reads DGGITQSPKYLFRKEGQNVTLSCEQNLNHDAMYWYRQDPGQGLRLIYYSQIVNDFQKGDIAEGYSVSREKKESFPLTVTSAQKNPTAFYLCASSRPGTRRESYQPQHFGDGTRLSIL.

J is TRBJ2-7 and V is TRBV16; 8 nucleotides line up with TRBD2. V gave up 0 bases and J gave up 5 bases; unmatched junction bases: 9. Germline V gene sequence: CDR1 KGHSY, CDR2 FQNENV. The CDR3 loop spans 16 amino acids. CDR3 in amino acids: CASSQSLAGGVNEQYF. The CDR3 DNA is TGTGCCAGCAGCCAATCGTTGGCGGGAGGTGTCAACGAGCAGTACTTC.

The V and J genes are TRBV7-8 and TRBJ2-3, with unresolved D. There are 11 residues in the CDR3. Germline values: CDR1 SGHVS, CDR2 FQNEAQ. Trimming removed 2 bases at V and 11 bases at J, with 8 bases between. CDR3 bases: TGTGCCAGCAGCTTAAGTAGGGAGCAGTATTTT. As protein: CASSLSREQYF.

The chain carries TRBV4-3 and TRBJ1-1, with D hard to call. V was cut by 0 bases and J by 1 base, with 12 bases left in between. Per germline, CDR1 LGHNA and CDR2 YSLEER. The CDR3 spans 16 residues. The CDR3 region has the DNA TGCGCCAGCAGCCAAGAATTAGCGGGCTCGAACACTGAAGCTTTCTTT. Encoded protein: CASSQELAGSNTEAFF.

This clone came up once. This chain connects TRBV7-2 to TRBJ2-5; possible D gene TRBD1, 6 bases. Trimming stripped 0 bases from V and 4 bases from J, with 6 bases between. Germline CDR1 SGHTA, CDR2 FQGNSA. This CDR3 is built from 13 residues. CDR3 loop: CASSLARGETQYF. Written as DNA, the CDR3 is TGTGCCAGCAGCTTAGCCAGGGGAGAGACCCAGTACTTC.

The chain links TRBV24-1 to TRBJ2-1; D is ambiguous. The V gene's germline CDR1 is KGHDR and CDR2 SFDVKD. This CDR3 is 13 amino acids long. Trimming left V 4 bases short and J 7 bases short, with 10 bases between. CDR3 amino acids: CATSESYRNEQFF. CDR3 DNA sequence: TGTGCCACCAGTGAGAGCTATCGGAATGAGCAGTTCTTC.

The CDR3 coding sequence is TGCAGCGTTCCCCAAGCGGGAGGGTTTAGCGTTGAGCAGTTCTTC. The encoded protein is CSVPQAGGFSVEQFF. This sequence joins TRBV29-1 and TRBJ2-1; 10 nucleotides agree with TRBD2. V lost 5 bases to trimming and J lost 9 bases; unmatched junction nucleotides: 13. Germline V gives CDR1 SQVTM, CDR2 ANQGSEA. There are 15 residues in the CDR3.

The rearrangement links TRBV12-2 to TRBJ2-7; the listed D gene, TRBD2, was not tested against the DNA. TRBV12-2 is designated a pseudogene. The CDR3 runs 18 residues. The CDR3 here is CASRLADSRASDSYEQYF. The CDR3 DNA is TGTGCAAGTCGCTTAGCGGACTCTCGGGCCTCAGACTCCTACGAGCAGTACTTC.

V and J are TRBV10-3 and TRBJ2-5; TRBD1 agrees at 9 bases. J was trimmed by 4 bases and V by 0 bases; bases with no gene match: 6. Germline V lookup: CDR1 ENHRY, CDR2 SYGVKD. This CDR3 is 16 amino acids long. CDR3 sequence (DNA): TGTGCCATCAGTGAGTCGAAACAGGGGGCGGGAGAGACCCAGTACTTC. Translation: CAISESKQGAGETQYF.

The V call is TRBV5-8, the J call TRBJ2-1, with D perhaps TRBD2 (6 bases). Per the germline V gene, CDR1 is SGHTS and CDR2 is YDEGEE. The V gene lost 4 bases and the J gene lost 3 bases, with 11 bases spanning the gap. The CDR3 runs 14 residues. The CDR3 DNA follows: TGTGCCAGCAGCGGGGGGTTTGTCTACAATGAGCAGTTCTTC. This translates into CASSGGFVYNEQFF.

This chain links TRBV12-3 or TRBV12-4 with TRBJ2-3; D is unresolved. V was trimmed by 5 bases and J by 10 bases, leaving 10 bases between them. The CDR3 spans 11 residues. The CDR3 sequence is CASSLSSSQYF. CDR3 nucleotides: TGTGCCAGCAGTCTATCGAGTTCGCAGTATTTT.

The genes are TRBV2 and TRBJ2-6; D is undetermined. Trimming removed 7 bases from V and 1 base from J, with 2 bases in between. CDR1 is SNHLY, CDR2 FYNNEI, per germline. The CDR3 consists of 12 residues. Written as DNA, the CDR3 is TGTGCCAGCAATTCTGGGGCCAACGTCCTGACTTTC. Its protein product is CASNSGANVLTF.

The gene calls are TRBV3-1 (or the pseudogene TRBV3-2) and TRBJ1-1, with D possibly TRBD1 on 5 matching bases. The CDR3 runs 14 residues. Germline-derived CDR1 and CDR2 are LGHDT and YNNKEL (reference sequence). V lost 0 bases and J 1 base, leaving 6 bases between the germline ends. The CDR3 DNA reads as TGTGCCAGCAGCCAAGACAGGGCGAACACTGAAGCTTTCTTT. Its protein is CASSQDRANTEAFF.

This chain links TRBV10-2 with TRBJ1-2; D gene uncertain. This CDR3 spans 15 amino acids. From germline, CDR1 is WSHSY and CDR2 SAAADI. Trimming removed 1 base from V and 4 bases from J, with 13 bases in between. In DNA, the CDR3 is TGCGCCAGCAGTGAGTACCTCACAATGTCCTATGGCTACACCTTC. Amino acid sequence: CASSEYLTMSYGYTF.

The rearrangement links TRBV18 to TRBJ1-6, with D possibly TRBD1 on 6 matching bases. CDR3 length: 13 amino acids. V was cut by 5 bases and J by 7 bases, with 9 bases left in between. The germline V gene encodes CDR1 KGHSH and CDR2 LQKENI. The CDR3: CASSSTGNSPLHF. For the CDR3, the DNA is TGTGCCAGCTCATCAACAGGGAATTCACCCCTCCACTTT.

The chain is built from TRBV5-8 and TRBJ1-5, with 8 bases matching TRBD1. This CDR3 is built from 16 residues. V lost 1 base to trimming and J lost 3 bases; unmatched junction nucleotides: 6. CDR1 is SGHTS, CDR2 YDEGEE, per germline. CDR3 amino acids: CASSLLTGANNQPQHF. CDR3 bases: TGTGCCAGCAGCTTGTTGACAGGGGCGAACAATCAGCCCCAGCATTTT.

The chain employs TRBV5-4 and TRBJ2-3; TRBD2 matches at 11 bases. V gave up 4 bases and J gave up 4 bases; unmatched junction bases: 11. CDR3 length: 17 amino acids. Germline V lookup: CDR1 SGHNT, CDR2 YYREEE (reference sequence). In DNA form, the CDR3 reads TGTGCCAGCAGCGGCGGGACTAGCGGAAACCACCCAGATACGCAGTATTTT. It yields the protein CASSGGTSGNHPDTQYF.

The J gene is TRBJ2-2, the V gene TRBV29-1; D is perhaps TRBD1 (6 bases). The germline CDR1 and CDR2 sequences are SQVTM and ANQGSEA. The length of the CDR3 is 13 residues. The germline V and J ends were trimmed by 6 bases and 3 bases, with 11 bases remaining between them. The CDR3 loop reads CSVSQGYTGELFF. Here the CDR3 DNA reads TGCAGCGTATCGCAGGGGTACACCGGGGAGCTGTTTTTT.